The rows below give T cell receptor beta chains drawn from one sample of a study of T cells in narcolepsy. This table comes from immunoSEQ multiplex PCR, and its TCRdb copy is limited to in-frame clones, with some not included. The repertoire has some 25,000 clones, roughly 62% of them found once; the top ten carry 12%. Source material: memory (CD45RA-) CD4+ T cells from blood. The receptors shown here come from a human donor in good health. Both conserved end residues are part of each CDR3. The D gene is left open where the match is weak. Expanded clones get a size class; other rows say once, few or many, or leave the size out.

cdr3_aa cdr3_nt j_call clone_size v_call cdr3_length d_call
CASSLVAREGETQYF TGTGCTAGCAGCTTAGTCGCCAGGGAGGGAGAGACCCAGTACTTC TRBJ2-5 . TRBV7-7 15 TRBD2
CASSFRTSGSGETQYF TGCGCCAGCAGCTTTAGGACTAGCGGGAGTGGAGAGACCCAGTACTTC TRBJ2-5 . TRBV5-1 16 TRBD2
CAWTGGRFGANEQFF TGTGCCTGGACGGGGGGAAGGTTTGGTGCCAATGAGCAGTTCTTC TRBJ2-1 once TRBV30 15 TRBD2
CASSPLGRGYEQYF TGTGCCAGCAGCCCATTGGGGAGGGGATACGAGCAGTACTTC TRBJ2-7 few TRBV11-1 14 TRBD2
CASSLGQGETQYF TGTGCCAGCAGCCTAGGACAGGGGGAGACCCAGTACTTC TRBJ2-5 . TRBV5-4 13 TRBD1
CASSLASEEQYF TGTGCCAGCAGCTTAGCTTCCGAGGAGCAGTACTTC TRBJ2-7 . TRBV7-2 12 .
CASSEGLAGGRDETQYF TGTGCCAGCAGCGAGGGACTAGCGGGGGGCCGTGACGAGACCCAGTACTTC TRBJ2-5 few TRBV7-9 17 TRBD2
CASSPVSGGDDSYEQYF TGTGCCAGCAGCCCCGTTTCGGGGGGGGACGACTCCTACGAGCAGTACTTC TRBJ2-7 . TRBV11-2 17 TRBD2
CASSLGTVRDTQYF TGTGCCAGCAGTTTAGGAACGGTCAGGGATACGCAGTATTTT TRBJ2-3 . TRBV27 14 .
CASSLKGDTIYF TGCGCCAGCAGCTTGAAGGGGGACACCATATATTTT TRBJ1-3 . TRBV5-1 12 .
CASRSLDPRPLEQYF TGTGCCAGCAGATCCTTAGACCCTCGACCCCTCGAGCAGTACTTC TRBJ2-7 few TRBV11-2 15 .
CASSPGRAGLVVLHEQYF TGTGCCAGCAGCCCAGGGCGGGCGGGACTAGTTGTTCTCCACGAGCAGTACTTC TRBJ2-7 . TRBV7-8 18 TRBD2
CASSPAGNTQYF TGTGCCAGCTCACCTGCGGGCAATACGCAGTATTTT TRBJ2-3 . TRBV18 12 .
CASTSTGNTIYF TGTGCCAGCACAAGCACTGGAAACACCATATATTTT TRBJ1-3 . TRBV9 12 .
CASRITGGEEQYF TGTGCCAGCAGGATTACAGGGGGGGAGGAGCAGTACTTC TRBJ2-7 . TRBV2 13 .
CASSPPGVMSEAFF TGTGCCAGCTCACCACCGGGGGTCATGAGTGAAGCTTTCTTT TRBJ1-1 few TRBV18 14 .
CASSRDGTNQPQHF TGTGCCAGCAGTCGGGACGGGACAAATCAGCCCCAGCATTTT TRBJ1-5 . TRBV28 14 .
CASSGVVPNTEAFF TGTGCCAGCAGTGGGGTCGTGCCGAACACTGAAGCTTTCTTT TRBJ1-1 . TRBV2 14 .
CASTTQETQYF TGTGCCTCGACAACTCAAGAGACCCAGTACTTC TRBJ2-5 once TRBV30 11 .
CASSQLSSGYGYTF TGTGCCAGCAGCCAGTTAAGTAGCGGCTATGGCTACACCTTC TRBJ1-2 . TRBV6-1 14 .
CASRKTSGLQETQYF TGTGCCAGCAGGAAAACTAGCGGCCTGCAAGAGACCCAGTACTTC TRBJ2-5 . TRBV6-1 15 TRBD2
CAISESKGVSTNEKLFF TGTGCCATCAGTGAGTCGAAAGGCGTATCAACTAATGAAAAACTGTTTTTT TRBJ1-4 . TRBV10-3 17 .
CASSSGHGYGYTF TGTGCCAGCAGCTCCGGACACGGCTATGGCTACACCTTC TRBJ1-2 . TRBV7-2 13 .
CASSSPYRGEYGYTF TGTGCCAGCAGCAGCCCTTATAGGGGAGAGTATGGCTACACCTTC TRBJ1-2 few TRBV5-4 15 .
CASSQGGLAGGTYEQYF TGCGCCAGCAGCCAGGGGGGACTAGCGGGAGGGACCTACGAGCAGTACTTC TRBJ2-7 few TRBV4-1 17 TRBD2
CASSTRTGGLETQYF TGTGCCAGCAGCACCCGGACAGGGGGTCTGGAGACCCAGTACTTC TRBJ2-5 few TRBV9 15 TRBD1
CASSSHPGEQYF TGTGCCAGCAGTTCCCACCCGGGGGAGCAGTACTTC TRBJ2-7 . TRBV6-5 12 .
CASSGGSFSTDTQYF TGCGCCAGTTCAGGGGGCTCTTTTAGCACAGATACGCAGTATTTT TRBJ2-3 . TRBV5-1 15 TRBD1
CASSFSGGASTDTQYF TGTGCCAGCAGCTTTAGCGGGGGGGCTAGCACAGATACGCAGTATTTT TRBJ2-3 . TRBV7-2 16 TRBD2
CASSLAGLGQETQYF TGTGCCAGCAGCTTGGCAGGGTTGGGCCAAGAGACCCAGTACTTC TRBJ2-5 . TRBV5-6 15 .
CASSQLDGSSGNTIYF TGCGCCAGCAGCCAACTCGACGGCTCCTCTGGAAACACCATATATTTT TRBJ1-3 . TRBV4-1 16 .
CATRARTSGYEQYF TGTGCCACCCGGGCCAGGACTAGCGGCTACGAGCAGTACTTC TRBJ2-7 . TRBV2 14 TRBD2
CASKSSYEQYF TGTGCCAGCAAAAGCTCCTACGAGCAGTACTTC TRBJ2-7 . TRBV10-3 11 .
CASSFGTGRNQPQHF TGTGCCAGCAGCTTTGGGACAGGGCGCAATCAGCCCCAGCATTTT TRBJ1-5 . TRBV7-2 15 TRBD1
CASSQNSGGNTDTQYF TGTGCCAGCAGCCAAAATAGCGGGGGGAACACAGATACGCAGTATTTT TRBJ2-3 medium-sized TRBV4-2 16 TRBD2